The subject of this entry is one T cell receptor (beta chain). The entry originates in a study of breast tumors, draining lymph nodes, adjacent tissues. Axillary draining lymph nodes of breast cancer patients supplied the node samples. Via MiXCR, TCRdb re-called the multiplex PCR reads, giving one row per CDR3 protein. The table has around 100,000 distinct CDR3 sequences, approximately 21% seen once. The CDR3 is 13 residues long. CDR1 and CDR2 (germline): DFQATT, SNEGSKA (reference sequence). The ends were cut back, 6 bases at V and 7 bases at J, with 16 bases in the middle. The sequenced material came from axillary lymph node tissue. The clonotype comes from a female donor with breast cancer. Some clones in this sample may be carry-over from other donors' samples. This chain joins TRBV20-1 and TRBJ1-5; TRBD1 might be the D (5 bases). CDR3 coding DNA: TGCAGTGCCCACGAGGGGTCCCACCAGCCCCAGCATTTT. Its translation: CSAHEGSHQPQHF.